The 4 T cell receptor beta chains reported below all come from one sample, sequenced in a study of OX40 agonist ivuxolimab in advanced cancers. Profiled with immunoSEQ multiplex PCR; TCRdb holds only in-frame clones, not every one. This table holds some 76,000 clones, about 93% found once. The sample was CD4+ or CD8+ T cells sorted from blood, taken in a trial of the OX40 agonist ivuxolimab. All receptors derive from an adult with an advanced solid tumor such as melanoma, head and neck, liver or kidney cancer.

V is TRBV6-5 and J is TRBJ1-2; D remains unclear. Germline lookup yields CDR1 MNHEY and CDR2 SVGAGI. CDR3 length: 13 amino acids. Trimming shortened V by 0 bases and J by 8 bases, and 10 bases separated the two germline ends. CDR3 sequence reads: CASSYSIGGGYTF. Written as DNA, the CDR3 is TGTGCCAGCAGTTACTCGATTGGTGGAGGCTACACCTTC.

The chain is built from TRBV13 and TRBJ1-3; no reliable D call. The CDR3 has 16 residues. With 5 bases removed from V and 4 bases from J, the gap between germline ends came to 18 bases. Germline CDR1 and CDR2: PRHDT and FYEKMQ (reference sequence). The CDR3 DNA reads TGTGCCAGCAGCATCAGATTATCAGATATCGGAAACACCATATATTTT. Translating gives CASSIRLSDIGNTIYF. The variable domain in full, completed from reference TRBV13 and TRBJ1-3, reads AAGVIQSPRHLIKEKRETATLKCYPIPRHDTVYWYQQGPGQDPQFLISFYEKMQSDKGSIPDRFSAQQFSDYHSELNMSSLELGDSALYFCASSIRLSDIGNTIYFGEGSWLTVV.

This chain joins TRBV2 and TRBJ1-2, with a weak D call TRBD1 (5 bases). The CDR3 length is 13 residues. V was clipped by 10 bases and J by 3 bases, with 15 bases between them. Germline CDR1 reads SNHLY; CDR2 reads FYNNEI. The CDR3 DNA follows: TGTGCCACAGAAGTGGGGGGGGACTATGGCTACACCTTC. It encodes CATEVGGDYGYTF.

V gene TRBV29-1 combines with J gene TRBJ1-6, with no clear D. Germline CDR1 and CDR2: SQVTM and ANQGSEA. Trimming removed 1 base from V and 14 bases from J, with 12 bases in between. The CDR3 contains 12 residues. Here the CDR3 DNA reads TGCAGCGTTGAAGGTCCCGGAAACACCCTCCACTTT. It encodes CSVEGPGNTLHF.